The clone carrying this T cell receptor (beta chain) was observed a few times. Antigen: not known. The data derive from a study of T cells after yellow fever vaccination. Broader study findings: The bulk population could contribute abundant contaminating clonotypes to FACS-sorted repertoires.

TCRdb analysed the 5' RACE reads with MiXCR anew, one entry per CDR3 protein. Of about 360,000 distinct CDR3 sequences listed, under 7.5% were seen once; the top ten hold 15%. The CDR3 runs 15 residues. The ends lost 4 bases at V and 4 bases at J; junction bases unmatched: 10. Per germline, CDR1 SGHDT and CDR2 YYEEEE. Here the sequenced sample was PBMCs, taken 5 days after the yellow fever booster vaccination. This sequence originates from a man aged 25 to 45 who received the YFV17D yellow fever vaccine. The V call is TRBV5-6, the J call TRBJ1-1, with 7 nucleotides matching TRBD1. The CDR3 spells CASSPGTDRTTEAFF. The CDR3, as DNA: TGTGCCAGCAGCCCGGGTACGGACAGGACCACTGAAGCTTTCTTT. The full variable domain, its missing parts supplied by reference TRBV5-6 and TRBJ1-1, is DAGVTQSPTHLIKTRGQQVTLRCSPKSGHDTVSWYQQALGQGPQFIFQYYEEEERQRGNFPDRFSGHQFPNYSSELNVNALLLGDSALYLCASSPGTDRTTEAFFGQGTRLTVV.